The rows below give T cell receptor beta chains drawn from one sample of a study of technical replicates of blood from a handful of donors. Method: immunoSEQ multiplex PCR; TCRdb's copy keeps in-frame clones and lacks some. This sample has 80,000 or so clones, with 75% to 90% found just once. Sequences were obtained from PBMCs. The receptors here all came from a human donor in good health. Some clones in this sample may be carry-over from other donors' samples. Each CDR3 is given with its conserved first and last residue. The order of the fields is CDR3 length, D gene, V gene, J gene, clone size, CDR3 DNA, CDR3 protein. The D gene is left open where the match is weak. Not every row has a clone size; where given, it reads once, few, many or a size class.

len: 11
d_gene: -
v_gene: TRBV6-6
j_gene: TRBJ2-7
abundance: -
CDR3nt: TGTCCCCTCTTAGCTTTTTACGAGCAGTACTTC
CDR3aa: CPLLAFYEQYF

len: 16
d_gene: TRBD1
v_gene: TRBV4-3
j_gene: TRBJ1-2
abundance: once
CDR3nt: TGCGCCAGCAGCCAAGAATCGGGGGTGGCAGGGGGTGGCTACACCTTC
CDR3aa: CASSQESGVAGGGYTF

len: 13
d_gene: TRBD1
v_gene: TRBV6-1
j_gene: TRBJ2-7
abundance: few
CDR3nt: TGTGCCAGCGAGGACAGGGTCTCCTACGAGCAGTACTTC
CDR3aa: CASEDRVSYEQYF

len: 13
d_gene: -
v_gene: TRBV7-2
j_gene: TRBJ1-1
abundance: -
CDR3nt: TGTGCCAGCAGCCTTACGAGGGTGGGTGAAGCTTTCTTT
CDR3aa: CASSLTRVGEAFF

len: 15
d_gene: TRBD1
v_gene: TRBV4-1
j_gene: TRBJ1-5
abundance: -
CDR3nt: TGCGCCAGCAGCCGCTGGGACAGGGCCCATCAGCCCCAGCATTTT
CDR3aa: CASSRWDRAHQPQHF

len: 13
d_gene: TRBD1
v_gene: TRBV6-1
j_gene: TRBJ2-3
abundance: -
CDR3nt: TGTGCCAGCAGACCGACAGGGGCAGATACGCAGTATTTT
CDR3aa: CASRPTGADTQYF

len: 15
d_gene: -
v_gene: TRBV4-2
j_gene: TRBJ2-5
abundance: -
CDR3nt: TGTGCCAGCAGTCTCAACGAACAAGGGGCCCGAGACCAGTACTTC
CDR3aa: CASSLNEQGARDQYF

len: 12
d_gene: -
v_gene: TRBV10-3
j_gene: TRBJ2-1
abundance: -
CDR3nt: TGTGCCATCAGCCCAACAGCCCATGAGCAGTTCTTC
CDR3aa: CAISPTAHEQFF

len: 13
d_gene: -
v_gene: TRBV10-3
j_gene: TRBJ1-5
abundance: few
CDR3nt: TGTGCCATCAGCTCCGGACAGCCCCCGTCCCAGCATTTT
CDR3aa: CAISSGQPPSQHF

len: 15
d_gene: -
v_gene: TRBV4-3
j_gene: TRBJ1-6
abundance: -
CDR3nt: TGCGCCAGCAGCCGAATACGGGGTGAGGGTTCACCCCTCCACTTT
CDR3aa: CASSRIRGEGSPLHF

len: 14
d_gene: -
v_gene: TRBV18
j_gene: TRBJ2-7
abundance: -
CDR3nt: TGTGCCAGCTCACCATATCTGGGGGCCAACGAGCAGTACTTC
CDR3aa: CASSPYLGANEQYF

len: 15
d_gene: TRBD2
v_gene: TRBV4-3
j_gene: TRBJ2-3
abundance: once
CDR3nt: TGCGCCAGCAGCCAAGCCGGGGGGGGCACAGATACGCAGTATTTT
CDR3aa: CASSQAGGGTDTQYF

len: 13
d_gene: TRBD2
v_gene: TRBV25-1
j_gene: TRBJ2-7
abundance: -
CDR3nt: TGTGCCAGCAGTGCGGGACTAGCGGGCGTGCACTACTTC
CDR3aa: CASSAGLAGVHYF

len: 17
d_gene: TRBD2
v_gene: TRBV5-6
j_gene: TRBJ2-3
abundance: -
CDR3nt: TGTGCCAGCAGCTTCGAAATTGGCGGGGGGAGCACAGATACGCAGTATTTT
CDR3aa: CASSFEIGGGSTDTQYF

len: 14
d_gene: -
v_gene: TRBV19
j_gene: TRBJ2-1
abundance: few
CDR3nt: TGTGCCAGTAGTAGGCTAGCCTCCTACAATGAGCAGTTCTTC
CDR3aa: CASSRLASYNEQFF

len: 17
d_gene: TRBD1
v_gene: TRBV5-1
j_gene: TRBJ2-6
abundance: -
CDR3nt: TGCGCCAGCAGCTTGGCCCCAGGGGGAGCTGGGGCCAACGTCCTGACTTTC
CDR3aa: CASSLAPGGAGANVLTF

len: 13
d_gene: -
v_gene: TRBV7-2
j_gene: TRBJ2-1
abundance: -
CDR3nt: TGTGCCAGCAGCTCTAGGCGGGACAATGAGCAGTTCTTC
CDR3aa: CASSSRRDNEQFF

len: 13
d_gene: TRBD2
v_gene: TRBV7-2
j_gene: TRBJ2-7
abundance: -
CDR3nt: TGTGCCAGCAGCTTTACTAGCGGGAGCGAGCAGTACTTC
CDR3aa: CASSFTSGSEQYF

len: 14
d_gene: -
v_gene: TRBV7-9
j_gene: TRBJ1-2
abundance: -
CDR3nt: TGTGCCAGCGGGGGCCTTATAGCTAACTATGGCTACACCTTC
CDR3aa: CASGGLIANYGYTF

len: 15
d_gene: TRBD1
v_gene: TRBV6-5
j_gene: TRBJ2-7
abundance: -
CDR3nt: TGTGCCAGCAGTCCCGGGACAGGGGGGACCTACGAGCAGTACTTC
CDR3aa: CASSPGTGGTYEQYF

len: 15
d_gene: -
v_gene: TRBV15
j_gene: TRBJ2-7
abundance: -
CDR3nt: TGTGCCACCAGCAGAGCCCGTGGCGGCCAGTACGAGCAGTACTTC
CDR3aa: CATSRARGGQYEQYF

len: 18
d_gene: -
v_gene: TRBV5-1
j_gene: TRBJ2-2
abundance: -
CDR3nt: TGCGCCAGCAGCTTGCGCCCCCAGCAGGATCTTATCCCCGGGGAGCTGTTTTTT
CDR3aa: CASSLRPQQDLIPGELFF

len: 16
d_gene: -
v_gene: TRBV15
j_gene: TRBJ1-1
abundance: -
CDR3nt: TGTGCCACCAGCAGAGATCTTACGGTTTCTGGCACTGAAGCTTTCTTT
CDR3aa: CATSRDLTVSGTEAFF

len: 15
d_gene: TRBD1
v_gene: TRBV7-2
j_gene: TRBJ2-3
abundance: once
CDR3nt: TGTGCCAGCAGCTTAAGAGGGGGCTCGGGAGATACGCAGTATTTT
CDR3aa: CASSLRGGSGDTQYF

len: 13
d_gene: -
v_gene: TRBV5-1
j_gene: TRBJ1-6
abundance: once
CDR3nt: TGCGCCAGCAAGCGTGGGGGCGGTTCACCCCTCCACTTT
CDR3aa: CASKRGGGSPLHF

len: 13
d_gene: -
v_gene: TRBV30
j_gene: TRBJ1-1
abundance: -
CDR3nt: TGTGCCTGGAGTTGGCCCGGCGGGACTGAAGCTTTCTTT
CDR3aa: CAWSWPGGTEAFF

len: 14
d_gene: -
v_gene: TRBV29-1
j_gene: TRBJ2-7
abundance: -
CDR3nt: TGCAGCGTTGCGGCGCGGTCGAGCTCCTACGAGCAGTACTTC
CDR3aa: CSVAARSSSYEQYF

len: 12
d_gene: TRBD1
v_gene: TRBV30
j_gene: TRBJ1-1
abundance: few
CDR3nt: TGTGCCTGGGGACAGGGTGTTTCTGAAGCTTTCTTT
CDR3aa: CAWGQGVSEAFF

len: 13
d_gene: -
v_gene: TRBV7-9
j_gene: TRBJ1-1
abundance: -
CDR3nt: TGTGCCAGCAGCCCCCCGATACTCCCTGAAGCTTTCTTT
CDR3aa: CASSPPILPEAFF

len: 16
d_gene: -
v_gene: TRBV5-4
j_gene: TRBJ1-3
abundance: -
CDR3nt: TGTGCCAGCAGCCCTGGACAGCGACCCTCTGGAAACACCATATATTTT
CDR3aa: CASSPGQRPSGNTIYF

len: 18
d_gene: -
v_gene: TRBV19
j_gene: TRBJ2-1
abundance: few
CDR3nt: TGTGCCAGTAGTATAGATCTGGCACCTGTAAGCTCCTACAATGAGCAGTTCTTC
CDR3aa: CASSIDLAPVSSYNEQFF

len: 15
d_gene: TRBD1
v_gene: TRBV6-1
j_gene: TRBJ1-3
abundance: -
CDR3nt: TGTGCCAGCAGTGCCGGGGACAGCTCTGGAAACACCATATATTTT
CDR3aa: CASSAGDSSGNTIYF

len: 14
d_gene: TRBD1
v_gene: TRBV5-1
j_gene: TRBJ1-6
abundance: -
CDR3nt: TGCGCCAGCAGCACCGGACAGGGTGACTCACCCCTCCACTTT
CDR3aa: CASSTGQGDSPLHF

len: 14
d_gene: -
v_gene: TRBV30
j_gene: TRBJ2-1
abundance: -
CDR3nt: TGTGCCTGGAGGCCCAGGGGACCCTACAATGAGCAGTTCTTC
CDR3aa: CAWRPRGPYNEQFF

len: 16
d_gene: TRBD2
v_gene: TRBV5-4
j_gene: TRBJ2-5
abundance: once
CDR3nt: TGTGCCAGCAGCTTGGAAGTAGCGGGAGGGGGGGAGACCCAGTACTTC
CDR3aa: CASSLEVAGGGETQYF

len: 14
d_gene: -
v_gene: TRBV27
j_gene: TRBJ2-3
abundance: -
CDR3nt: TGTGCCAGCAGTTCAAGGACTAGCACAGATACGCAGTATTTT
CDR3aa: CASSSRTSTDTQYF

len: 15
d_gene: TRBD2
v_gene: TRBV6-1
j_gene: TRBJ2-5
abundance: -
CDR3nt: TGTGCCAGCAGTATGCGGGGGACCAACCAAGAGACCCAGTACTTC
CDR3aa: CASSMRGTNQETQYF

len: 15
d_gene: TRBD2
v_gene: TRBV7-9
j_gene: TRBJ2-1
abundance: -
CDR3nt: TGTGCCAGCACCCCTAGCGGGGTCTCCTACAATGAGCAGTTCTTC
CDR3aa: CASTPSGVSYNEQFF

len: 13
d_gene: -
v_gene: TRBV7-8
j_gene: TRBJ2-7
abundance: -
CDR3nt: TGTGCCAGCAGCTCAGTTAATTTCTACGAGCAGTACTTC
CDR3aa: CASSSVNFYEQYF

len: 16
d_gene: TRBD1
v_gene: TRBV14
j_gene: TRBJ1-4
abundance: -
CDR3nt: TGTGCCAGCAGCCGGATGACAGGGTTGTCTTCGGAAAAACTGTTTTTT
CDR3aa: CASSRMTGLSSEKLFF

len: 15
d_gene: -
v_gene: TRBV4-2
j_gene: TRBJ2-1
abundance: -
CDR3nt: TGTGCCAGCAGCCAAGTGTCCGCCAGGGACAATGAGCAGTTCTTC
CDR3aa: CASSQVSARDNEQFF

len: 16
d_gene: -
v_gene: TRBV15
j_gene: TRBJ2-3
abundance: once
CDR3nt: TGTGCCACCAGCCTTTTGGGGGGGCAGGTTTCAGATACGCAGTATTTT
CDR3aa: CATSLLGGQVSDTQYF

len: 14
d_gene: TRBD1
v_gene: TRBV4-1
j_gene: TRBJ2-1
abundance: -
CDR3nt: TGCGCCAGCAGCCACACAGGGGGGAGCAATGAGCAGTTCTTC
CDR3aa: CASSHTGGSNEQFF

len: 15
d_gene: -
v_gene: TRBV4-2
j_gene: TRBJ1-5
abundance: -
CDR3nt: TGTGCCAGCAGCCAAGGGTCACAGAGCAATCAGCCCCAGCATTTT
CDR3aa: CASSQGSQSNQPQHF

len: 16
d_gene: TRBD1
v_gene: TRBV7-2
j_gene: TRBJ1-6
abundance: -
CDR3nt: TGTGCCAGCAGCTTACTAGGGACAGGACCGAATTCACCCCTCCACTTT
CDR3aa: CASSLLGTGPNSPLHF

len: 12
d_gene: -
v_gene: TRBV30
j_gene: TRBJ1-1
abundance: -
CDR3nt: TGTGCCTTTTTTTGGGGAGATACTGAAGCTTTCTTT
CDR3aa: CAFFWGDTEAFF

len: 18
d_gene: TRBD1
v_gene: TRBV7-8
j_gene: TRBJ1-6
abundance: once
CDR3nt: TGTGCCAGCAGCTCAACCGACAGGGCAACCTCCTATAATTCACCCCTCCACTTT
CDR3aa: CASSSTDRATSYNSPLHF